This TCR beta chain originates from a study of shared T cell receptors in the human thymus. The CDR3 length is 16 residues. Germline-derived CDR1 and CDR2 are SNHLY and FYNNEI. Germline trimming cut 6 bases from V and 2 bases from J; bases unmatched to any gene: 10. The protocol was immunoSEQ multiplex PCR, while the TCRdb copy is restricted to in-frame clones and leaves out a portion. Of about 500,000 clones listed, approximately 78% are singletons. These data also featured in a second study, about human thymus T cells.

This sequence originates from a boy younger than two with a congenital heart defect. Sequencing was carried out using thymocytes. J is TRBJ1-3 and V is TRBV2, with 7 nucleotides matching TRBD1. The CDR3 nucleotides are TGTGCCAGCAGACGAGGACAGGACCTCCCTGGAAACACCATATATTTT. Its protein product is CASRRGQDLPGNTIYF.